A single sample is the source of the 2 T cell receptor beta chains below, sequenced in a study of T cells in Graves' hyperthyroidism and ophthalmopathy. TCR beta CDR3 regions were amplified from RNA transcripts. A first-round RT-PCR of the TCR CDR3 used the HTBI primer set. TCRdb redid the calling of the multiplex PCR reads with MiXCR, one entry per CDR3 protein. The sample consists of 500,000 to 550,000 distinct CDR3 sequences, just under 20% of them appearing once. Sequencing was performed on blood. These receptors came from a man aged 35-49 years with Graves' ophthalmopathy.

This clonotype was counted only a few times. The V call is TRBV7-2, the J call TRBJ1-2, with a tentative D call TRBD1 (5 bases). Germline V gives CDR1 SGHTA, CDR2 FQGNSA. This CDR3 comprises 13 residues. The V end was cut by 4 bases, the J end by 5 bases, with 11 bases between. In nucleotides, the CDR3 is TGTGCCAGCAGCTGGGACGGAAAATATGGCTACACCTTC. It is translated as CASSWDGKYGYTF.

This clonotype was seen more than once but under ten times. The chain has TRBV11-1 and TRBJ2-1; D remains ambiguous. With 5 bases removed from V and 9 bases from J, the gap between germline ends came to 23 bases. CDR1 is SGHAT, CDR2 FQDESV, per germline (reference sequence). This CDR3 is 16 amino acids long. CDR3 sequence reads: CASSPTELPMGTEQFF. The CDR3, as DNA: TGTGCCAGCAGCCCCACAGAACTACCTATGGGTACTGAGCAGTTCTTC. The full variable domain, rest sourced from reference TRBV11-1 and TRBJ2-1, is EAEVAQSPRYKITEKSQAVAFWCDPISGHATLYWYRQILGQGPELLVQFQDESVVDDSQLPKDRFSAERLKGVDSTLKIQPAELGDSAMYLCASSPTELPMGTEQFFGPGTRLTVL.